This TCR beta chain was retrieved from a study of neurological immune-mediated disorders. Whole-study results and caveats: HTLV-1-associated myelopathy displayed the greatest TCR clonal expansion, and multiple sclerosis exhibited the smallest, lower than that of healthy controls.

The cDNA came from 5'RACE with 10-nucleotide random UMIs. TCRdb itself ran the 5' RACE reads through MiXCR, one entry per CDR3 protein. Among about 69,000 distinct CDR3 sequences listed, 3.9% were seen once. CDR1 LGHDT and CDR2 YNNKEL come from the germline V gene (reference sequence). The CDR3 is 18 amino acids. The V segment lost 1 base and the J segment 0 bases; nucleotides outside the gene matches: 4. Notes on this clonotype: No antigen is known for it. With a much larger clone just one base away, this may be a read error. The conserved phenylalanine or tryptophan normally closing the CDR3 is absent here, so this likely arose from a read error.

The sample taken for sequencing was PBMCs. The rearrangement links TRBV3-1 to TRBJ2-1; 12 bases map to TRBD2. This sequence originates from a man aged 25-45 years with multiple sclerosis. The CDR3 loop reads CASSQVLAGGNSYNEQFY. Here the CDR3 DNA reads TGTGCCAGCAGCCAAGTGCTAGCGGGGGGGAACTCCTACAATGAGCAGTTCTAC.